These T cell receptor beta chains were read from a single sample in a study of OX40 agonist ivuxolimab in advanced cancers. Profiled with immunoSEQ multiplex PCR; TCRdb holds only in-frame clones, not every one. This table has about 70,000 clones, approximately 86% appearing once. This material consisted of CD4+ or CD8+ T cells sorted from blood, taken in a trial of the OX40 agonist ivuxolimab. The receptors derive from an adult with an advanced solid tumor such as melanoma, head and neck, liver or kidney cancer. Both conserved end residues are part of each CDR3. Each record gives: V gene, J gene, D gene, clone size, CDR3 DNA, CDR3 protein. A D gene is named only where the DNA matches it firmly. Size is omitted from some rows. Given values are once, few, many or a class for expanded clones.

>TRBV2|TRBJ1-1|TRBD1|-
TGTGCCAGCAGTGGGGCCGCAGGGGGCTGGACTGAAGCTTTCTTT
CASSGAAGGWTEAFF
>TRBV6-1|TRBJ2-1|-|-
TGTGCCAGCACCCTAGCGAACTCCTACAATGAGCAGTTCTTC
CASTLANSYNEQFF
>TRBV5-1|TRBJ1-1|-|-
TGCGCCAGCACCCAGGCCGACGGAGGCCCTTACACTGAAGCTTTCTTT
CASTQADGGPYTEAFF
>TRBV11-1|TRBJ2-5|-|-
TGTGCCAGCAGCTTCCGGGGGCGTCAAGAGACCCAGTACTTC
CASSFRGRQETQYF
>TRBV5-1|TRBJ2-1|-|-
TGCGCCAGCAGCTCCTCAAGCCCCGGGACGGTAAACAATGAGCAGTTCTTC
CASSSSSPGTVNNEQFF
>TRBV7-9|TRBJ2-6|-|few
TGTGCCAGCAGCTTATCGGGCTCTGGGGCCAACGTCCTGACTTTC
CASSLSGSGANVLTF
>TRBV15|TRBJ2-3|-|-
TGTGCCACCAGCAGATTAAGGGTTAGCACAGATACGCAGTATTTT
CATSRLRVSTDTQYF
>TRBV28|TRBJ2-3|TRBD2|-
TGTGCCAGCAGTGGCGGGACTAGCGGAGATACGCAGTATTTT
CASSGGTSGDTQYF
>TRBV2|TRBJ1-5|TRBD1|-
TGTGCCAGCAGTAAGGACAGGGGGAACAATCAACCCCAGCATTTT
CASSKDRGNNQPQHF
>TRBV4-2|TRBJ2-3|TRBD2|-
TGTGCCAGCAGCCTTAGCGGGCGTAGCACAGATACGCAGTATTTT
CASSLSGRSTDTQYF
>TRBV11-2|TRBJ2-5|-|-
TGTGCCAGCAGCTTAGATCTTCGACGGTCCTCGTACTTC
CASSLDLRRSSYF
>TRBV19|TRBJ2-1|TRBD2|-
TGTGCCAGTAGTATTCGTTCCAGCGGGAGTACTTTCGTTTCCCGTGGTGAGCAGTTCTTC
CASSIRSSGSTFVSRGEQFF
>TRBV6-5|TRBJ1-5|-|-
TGTGCCAGCAGTGCTGGGGTGAGCAATCAGCCCCAGCATTTT
CASSAGVSNQPQHF
>TRBV5-1|TRBJ2-2|-|-
TGCGCCAGCAGCTTCCTAGCGACCCGCGGCACCGGGGAGCTGTTTTTT
CASSFLATRGTGELFF
>TRBV5-1|TRBJ1-2|-|-
TGCGCCAGCCGCCCTGGGGCTAACTATGGCTACACCTTC
CASRPGANYGYTF
>TRBV11-2|TRBJ2-5|TRBD2|few
TGTGCCAGCAGCTCCTCACTAGCGGGGGGGCAAGAGACCCAGTACTTC
CASSSSLAGGQETQYF
>TRBV2|TRBJ2-4|-|-
TGTGCCAGCAGTGAAGGGGTAATGGGAAACATTCAGTACTTC
CASSEGVMGNIQYF
>TRBV19|TRBJ2-2|-|-
TGTGCCAGTACGCCGACAGGGAACACCGGGGAGCTGTTTTTT
CASTPTGNTGELFF
>TRBV29-1|TRBJ1-2|TRBD1|-
TGCAGCGTGGGGACAGGGGGGAACTATGGCTACACCTTC
CSVGTGGNYGYTF
>TRBV2|TRBJ2-7|-|-
TGTGCCAGCAGTGAATTAGGGAACCCCTACGAGCAGTACTTC
CASSELGNPYEQYF
>TRBV2|TRBJ1-6|TRBD1|few
TGTGCCAGCAGTGATGCACAGGGGGTTTCACCCCTCCACTTT
CASSDAQGVSPLHF
>TRBV15|TRBJ1-3|-|-
TGTGCCACCAGCAGAGATTATCAGTCTGGAAACACCATATATTTT
CATSRDYQSGNTIYF
>TRBV7-2|TRBJ1-1|TRBD1|-
TGTGCCAGCAGCTTCCGACAGGGCCACACTGAAGCTTTCTTT
CASSFRQGHTEAFF
>TRBV10-2|TRBJ1-2|-|-
TGCGCCAGCATGGGCAATAACTATGGCTACACCTTC
CASMGNNYGYTF
>TRBV6-1|TRBJ1-1|-|-
TGTGCCAGCGAAGACAGGCCGGAGAACACTGAAGCTTTCTTT
CASEDRPENTEAFF
>TRBV7-2|TRBJ1-2|-|-
TGTGCCAGCAGCCCCCCACAGTATGGCTACACCTTC
CASSPPQYGYTF
>TRBV19|TRBJ2-2|-|-
TGTGCCAGTAGCCTGATCCCGTCGGTCGGGGAGCTGTTTTTT
CASSLIPSVGELFF
>TRBV20-1|TRBJ1-2|-|-
TGCAGTGCTCCGGTTGGCTACACCTTC
CSAPVGYTF
>TRBV21-1|TRBJ1-2|-|-
TGTGCCAGCAGCAAGAGCGTAGGGGGCATAGATGGCTACACCTTC
CASSKSVGGIDGYTF
>TRBV13|TRBJ1-6|TRBD1|-
TGTGCCAGCAGCTTTCAGGCGACAGGGCCCAATAATTCACCCCTCCACTTT
CASSFQATGPNNSPLHF
>TRBV27|TRBJ2-1|TRBD2|-
TGTGCCAGCAAGGCCCAACTAGCGGGATCAAGCTCCTACAATGAGCAGTTCTTC
CASKAQLAGSSSYNEQFF
>TRBV27|TRBJ2-2|-|-
TGTGCCAGCAGACCTACACGGAACACCGGGGAGCTGTTTTTT
CASRPTRNTGELFF
>TRBV4-1|TRBJ2-3|-|-
TGCGCCAGCAGCCAAGTCGAGGGTGCAGCCGTCCCAGATACGCAGTATTTT
CASSQVEGAAVPDTQYF